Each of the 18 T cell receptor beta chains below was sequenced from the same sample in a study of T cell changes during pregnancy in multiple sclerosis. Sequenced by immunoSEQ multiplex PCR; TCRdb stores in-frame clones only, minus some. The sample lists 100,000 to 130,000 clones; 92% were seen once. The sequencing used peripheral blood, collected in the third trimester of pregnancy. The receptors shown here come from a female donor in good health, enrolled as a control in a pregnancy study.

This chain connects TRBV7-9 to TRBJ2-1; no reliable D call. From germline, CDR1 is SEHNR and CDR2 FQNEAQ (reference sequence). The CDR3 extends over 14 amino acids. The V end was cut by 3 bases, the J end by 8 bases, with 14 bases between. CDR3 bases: TGTGCCAGCAGCTTGAGTTCTAGTTACGATGAGCAGTTCTTC. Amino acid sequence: CASSLSSSYDEQFF.

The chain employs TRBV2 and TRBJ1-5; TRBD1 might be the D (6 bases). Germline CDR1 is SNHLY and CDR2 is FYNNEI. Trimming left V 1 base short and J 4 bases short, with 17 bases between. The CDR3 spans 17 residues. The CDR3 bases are TGTGCCAGCAGTGAAGAAGGGGGACACCTAGGAAATCAGCCCCAGCATTTT. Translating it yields CASSEEGGHLGNQPQHF.

Here the CDR3 reads CASSSPFRNTEAFF. For the CDR3, the DNA is TGTGCCAGCAGCTCCCCTTTCCGTAACACTGAAGCTTTCTTT. V and J are TRBV7-9 and TRBJ1-1; no clear D. Trimming pared 4 bases from V and 2 bases from J, leaving 11 bases between. CDR1 and CDR2 from the germline V gene are SEHNR and FQNEAQ (reference sequence). The length of the CDR3 is 14 residues. The complete variable domain, with remaining parts taken from reference TRBV7-9 and TRBJ1-1, reads DTGVSQNPRHKITKRGQNVTFRCDPISEHNRLYWYRQTLGQGPEFLTYFQNEAQLEKSRLLSDRFSAERPKGSFSTLEIQRTEQGDSAMYLCASSSPFRNTEAFFGQGTRLTVV.

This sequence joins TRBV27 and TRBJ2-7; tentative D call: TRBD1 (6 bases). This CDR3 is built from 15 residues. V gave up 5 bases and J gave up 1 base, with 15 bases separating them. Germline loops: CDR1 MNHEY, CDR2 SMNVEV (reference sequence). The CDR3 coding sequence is TGTGCCAGCAGTCTACAGGGTCTGTGGTCCTACGAGCAGTACTTC. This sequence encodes CASSLQGLWSYEQYF.

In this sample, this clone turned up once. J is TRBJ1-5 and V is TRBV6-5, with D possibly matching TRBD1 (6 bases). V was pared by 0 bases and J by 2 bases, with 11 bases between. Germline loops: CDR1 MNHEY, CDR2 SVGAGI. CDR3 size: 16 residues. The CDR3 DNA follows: TGTGCCAGCAGTTACTCGGCCAGGGGCGGCAATCAGCCCCAGCATTTT. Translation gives CASSYSARGGNQPQHF.

The CDR3 sequence: CASSVAGGEFTEAFF. In nucleotides, the CDR3 is TGTGCCAGCAGCGTAGCAGGAGGGGAGTTCACTGAAGCTTTCTTT. The J gene is TRBJ1-1, the V gene TRBV9; D may be TRBD1 (5 bases). Germline CDR1 and CDR2: SGDLS and YYNGEE. CDR3 length equals 15 residues. Trimming shortened V by 0 bases and J by 4 bases, and 13 bases separated the two germline ends.

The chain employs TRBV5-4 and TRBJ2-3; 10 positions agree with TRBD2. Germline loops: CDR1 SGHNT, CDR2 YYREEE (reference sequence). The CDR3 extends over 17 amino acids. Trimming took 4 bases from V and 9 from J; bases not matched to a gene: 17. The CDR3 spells CASSPGSSGGLTGTQYF. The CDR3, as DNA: TGTGCCAGCAGCCCAGGAAGTAGCGGGGGGCTCACAGGGACGCAGTATTTT.

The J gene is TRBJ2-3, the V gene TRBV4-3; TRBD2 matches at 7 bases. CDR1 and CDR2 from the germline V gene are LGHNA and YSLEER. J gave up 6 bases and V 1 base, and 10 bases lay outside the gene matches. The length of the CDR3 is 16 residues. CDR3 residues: CASSQGSDGGMDTQYF. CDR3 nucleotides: TGCGCCAGCAGCCAAGGCTCGGACGGGGGGATGGATACGCAGTATTTT.

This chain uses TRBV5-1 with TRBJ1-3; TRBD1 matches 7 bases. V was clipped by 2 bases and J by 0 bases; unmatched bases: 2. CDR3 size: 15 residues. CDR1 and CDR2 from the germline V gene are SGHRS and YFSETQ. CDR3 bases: TGCGCCAGCAGCTTACAGGGGATCTCTGGAAACACCATATATTTT. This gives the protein CASSLQGISGNTIYF.

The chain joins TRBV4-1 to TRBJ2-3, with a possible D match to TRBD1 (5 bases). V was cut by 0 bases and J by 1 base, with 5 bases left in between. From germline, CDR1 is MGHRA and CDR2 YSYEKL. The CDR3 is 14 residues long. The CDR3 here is CASSQEGGTDTQYF. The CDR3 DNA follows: TGCGCCAGCAGCCAAGAAGGGGGCACAGATACGCAGTATTTT.

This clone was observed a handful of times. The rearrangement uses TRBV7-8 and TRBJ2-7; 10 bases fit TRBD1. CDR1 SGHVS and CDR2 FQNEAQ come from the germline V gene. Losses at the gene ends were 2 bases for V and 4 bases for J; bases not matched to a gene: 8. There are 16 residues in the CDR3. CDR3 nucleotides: TGTGCCAGCAGCTTATGGGGACAGGGGAATTATTACGAGCAGTACTTC. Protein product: CASSLWGQGNYYEQYF.

CDR3 sequence (DNA): TGTGCCAGCAGCCTCAGACAGGGTGGCACCGGGGAGCTGTTTTTT. Translated, it gives CASSLRQGGTGELFF. The J gene is TRBJ2-2, the V gene TRBV7-2; 7 positions agree with TRBD1. This CDR3 spans 15 amino acids. Germline V gives CDR1 SGHTA, CDR2 FQGNSA. V was clipped by 5 bases and J by 4 bases; unmatched bases: 7. The entire variable domain, with the rest obtained from reference TRBV7-2 and TRBJ2-2, is as follows: GAGVSQSPSNKVTEKGKDVELRCDPISGHTALYWYRQSLGQGLEFLIYFQGNSAPDKSGLPSDRFSAERTGGSVSTLTIQRTQQEDSAVYLCASSLRQGGTGELFFGEGSRLTVL.

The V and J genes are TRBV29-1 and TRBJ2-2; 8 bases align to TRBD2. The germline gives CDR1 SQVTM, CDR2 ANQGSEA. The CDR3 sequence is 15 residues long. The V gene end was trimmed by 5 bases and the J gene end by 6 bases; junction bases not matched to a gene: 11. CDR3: CSVPNRGGHAGELFF. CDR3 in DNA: TGCAGCGTTCCAAACCGGGGGGGCCACGCCGGGGAGCTGTTTTTT.

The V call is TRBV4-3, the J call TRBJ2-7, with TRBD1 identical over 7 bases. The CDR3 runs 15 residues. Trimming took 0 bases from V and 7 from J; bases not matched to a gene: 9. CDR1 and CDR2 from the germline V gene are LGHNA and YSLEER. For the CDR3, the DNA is TGCGCCAGCAGCCAAGATTGGGAGACAGGGAAAGAGCAGTACTTC. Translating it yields CASSQDWETGKEQYF.

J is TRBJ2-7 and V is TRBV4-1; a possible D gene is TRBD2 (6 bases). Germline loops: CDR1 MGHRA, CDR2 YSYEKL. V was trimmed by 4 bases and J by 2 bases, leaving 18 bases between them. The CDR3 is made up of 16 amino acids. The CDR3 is CASSLQSGGEAYEQYF. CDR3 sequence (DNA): TGCGCCAGCAGCCTACAGTCGGGCGGGGAGGCCTACGAGCAGTACTTC.

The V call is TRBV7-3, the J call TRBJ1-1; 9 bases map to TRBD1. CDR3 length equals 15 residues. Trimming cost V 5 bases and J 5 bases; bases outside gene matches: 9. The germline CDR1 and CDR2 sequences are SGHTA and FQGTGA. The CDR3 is CASSPGQGIKTEAFF. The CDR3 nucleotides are TGTGCCAGCAGCCCGGGACAGGGAATTAAAACTGAAGCTTTCTTT.

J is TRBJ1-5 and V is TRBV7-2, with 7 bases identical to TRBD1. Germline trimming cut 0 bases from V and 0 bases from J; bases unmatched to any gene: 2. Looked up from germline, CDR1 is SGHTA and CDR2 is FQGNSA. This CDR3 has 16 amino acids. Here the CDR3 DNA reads TGTGCCAGCAGCTTAGCAGGGGGCTATAGCAATCAGCCCCAGCATTTT. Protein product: CASSLAGGYSNQPQHF.

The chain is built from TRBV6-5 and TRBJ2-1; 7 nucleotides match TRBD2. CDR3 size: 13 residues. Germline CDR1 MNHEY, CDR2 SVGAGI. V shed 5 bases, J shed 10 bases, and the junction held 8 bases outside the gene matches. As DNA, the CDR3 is TGTGCCAGCAGTCAGGGACTGGGAGGGGAGCAGTTCTTC. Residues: CASSQGLGGEQFF.